Each of the 24 T cell receptor beta chains below was sequenced from the same sample in a study of blood T cell repertoires in COVID-19. The protocol was immunoSEQ multiplex PCR, while the TCRdb copy is restricted to in-frame clones and leaves out a portion. The table lists under 130,000 clones, approximately 90% of them singletons. The sequencing sample was made of peripheral blood. The receptors derive from a woman of 80 years or more in a cohort sampled during active COVID-19.

The chain links TRBV27 to TRBJ2-1; TRBD1 agrees at 9 bases. The V gene's germline CDR1 is MNHEY and CDR2 SMNVEV (reference sequence). The V segment lost 5 bases and the J segment 4 bases; nucleotides outside the gene matches: 6. The CDR3 contains 15 residues. The CDR3 loop is CASSPRQGEYNEQFF. The CDR3 nucleotides are TGTGCCAGCAGTCCACGACAGGGGGAGTACAATGAGCAGTTCTTC.

The chain links TRBV6-4 to TRBJ2-1; D perhaps matches TRBD2 (5 bases). Germline CDR1 and CDR2: MRHNA and SNTAGT. V gave up 3 bases and J gave up 9 bases, with 15 bases separating them. The CDR3 runs to 14 residues. The CDR3 region has the DNA TGTGCCAGCAGTGATGAAGCTAGCATTGGTGAGCAGTTCTTC. It translates to CASSDEASIGEQFF.

The chain has TRBV6-5 and TRBJ1-2; D is undetermined. Germline CDR1 is MNHEY and CDR2 is SVGAGI. The CDR3 spans 14 residues. The germline V and J ends were trimmed by 2 bases and 0 bases, with 7 bases remaining between them. CDR3 bases: TGTGCCAGCAGTTACACCTCAGCTAACTATGGCTACACCTTC. Translation gives CASSYTSANYGYTF.

There are a few counts of this clone. The CDR3 sequence: CASSESGVTPRYNEQFF. The CDR3 DNA reads as TGCGCCAGCAGTGAGTCCGGGGTGACACCGAGGTACAATGAGCAGTTCTTC. The rearrangement joins TRBV10-1 to TRBJ2-1; tentative D call: TRBD2 (5 bases). Looked up from germline, CDR1 is WNHNN and CDR2 is SYGVQD (reference sequence). The CDR3 consists of 17 residues. V dropped 0 bases and J dropped 4 bases, with 16 bases sitting between them.

The rearrangement uses TRBV6-4 and TRBJ2-1; 9 bases fit TRBD2. The CDR3 consists of 14 residues. CDR1 is MRHNA and CDR2 is SNTAGT in the germline V gene. The J segment lost 5 bases and the V segment lost 5 bases, leaving 4 bases of the junction unmatched. The CDR3 sequence is CASSFSGSNNEQFF. The CDR3 nucleotides are TGTGCCAGCAGTTTTAGCGGGAGTAACAATGAGCAGTTCTTC.

The chain is built from TRBV30 and TRBJ1-2; possibly TRBD1 for D (5 bases). V lost 4 bases to trimming and J lost 4 bases, with 13 bases between them. Per germline, CDR1 GTSNPN and CDR2 SVGIG (reference sequence). CDR3 length equals 13 residues. The CDR3, as DNA: TGTGCCTGGAATAGGCAGGGCGCCTATGGCTACACCTTC. Amino acid sequence: CAWNRQGAYGYTF. Based on the CDR3 plus reference TRBV30 and TRBJ1-2, the full variable domain is SQTIHQWPATLVQPVGSPLSLECTVEGTSNPNLYWYRQAAGRGLQLLFYSVGIGQISSEVPQNLSASRPQDRQFILSSKKLLLSDSGFYLCAWNRQGAYGYTFGSGTRLTVV.

The CDR3 bases are TGCGCCAGCAGCTCCCCGGGGACAGATGAAAAACTGTTTTTT. Amino acids: CASSSPGTDEKLFF. V and J are TRBV5-1 and TRBJ1-4; 7 bases fit TRBD1. This CDR3 is 14 amino acids long. Germline values: CDR1 SGHRS, CDR2 YFSETQ. V trimming: 3 bases; J trimming: 6 bases; junction bases outside the gene matches: 5. The whole variable domain, filled in from reference TRBV5-1 and TRBJ1-4, reads KAGVTQTPRYLIKTRGQQVTLSCSPISGHRSVSWYQQTPGQGLQFLFEYFSETQRNKGNFPGRFSGRQFSNSRSEMNVSTLELGDSALYLCASSSPGTDEKLFFGSGTQLSVL.

The chain carries TRBV7-9 and TRBJ2-5; 9 nucleotides line up with TRBD2. Germline values: CDR1 SEHNR, CDR2 FQNEAQ (reference sequence). The CDR3 spans 17 residues. The V and J ends lost 2 bases and 7 bases, in that order; junction bases with no gene match: 14. The CDR3 is CASSLPPGLAITGTQYF. The CDR3 nucleotides read TGTGCCAGCAGCTTACCACCGGGACTAGCTATTACGGGGACCCAGTACTTC.

This sequence joins TRBV30 and TRBJ2-7; 7 bases are shared with TRBD1. V was pared by 0 bases and J by 2 bases, with 7 bases of the junction left unmatched. Per the germline V gene, CDR1 is GTSNPN and CDR2 is SVGIG (reference sequence). The CDR3 is 15 amino acids. CDR3 amino acids: CAWSVTRTGTYEQYF. In nucleotides, the CDR3 is TGTGCCTGGAGTGTAACCAGGACAGGAACCTACGAGCAGTACTTC.

This sequence joins TRBV11-2 and TRBJ2-7; TRBD1 aligns across 9 bases. The CDR3 has 17 amino acids. The junction had 14 bases not matched to a gene; V was cut back by 3 bases and J by 5 bases. Per germline, CDR1 SGHAT and CDR2 FQNNGV. The CDR3 sequence: CASSFERFGTGNDEQYF. CDR3 bases: TGTGCCAGCAGCTTTGAACGATTCGGGACAGGGAACGACGAGCAGTACTTC.

The rearrangement joins TRBV11-2 to TRBJ2-1; 8 nucleotides line up with TRBD2. V gave up 5 bases and J gave up 7 bases; unmatched junction bases: 10. There are 15 residues in the CDR3. Germline V gene sequence: CDR1 SGHAT, CDR2 FQNNGV. CDR3: CASSRSGTTVNEQFF. In DNA, the CDR3 is TGTGCCAGCAGCCGTAGCGGGACGACGGTGAATGAGCAGTTCTTC.

The CDR3 spells CASSSLLAGNNEQFF. CDR3 sequence (DNA): TGTGCCAGCTCATCCCTACTAGCGGGGAACAATGAGCAGTTCTTC. The chain joins TRBV18 to TRBJ2-1; 10 bases fit TRBD2. From germline, CDR1 is KGHSH and CDR2 LQKENI. The junction had 6 bases not matched to a gene; V was cut back by 5 bases and J by 5 bases. The CDR3 covers 15 residues.

The J gene is TRBJ2-6, the V gene TRBV6-4; 7 bases are a match to TRBD1. Germline V lookup: CDR1 MRHNA, CDR2 SNTAGT. This CDR3 region has 18 residues. CDR3 amino acids: CPTRISGQAQVGANVLTF. The CDR3 nucleotides are TGTCCAACCCGAATCAGCGGACAGGCCCAGGTTGGGGCCAACGTCCTGACTTTC.

The chain joins TRBV7-2 to TRBJ1-4; 8 bases map to TRBD1. The length of the CDR3 is 15 residues. V dropped 5 bases and J dropped 3; count of bases not matched to a gene: 5. The germline CDR1 and CDR2 sequences are SGHTA and FQGNSA. The CDR3 DNA sequence: TGTGCCAGCAGCCCTCGACAGGGGTCTAATGAAAAACTGTTTTTT. Translated, it gives CASSPRQGSNEKLFF. Full variable domain (outside the CDR3, taken from reference TRBV7-2 and TRBJ1-4): GAGVSQSPSNKVTEKGKDVELRCDPISGHTALYWYRQSLGQGLEFLIYFQGNSAPDKSGLPSDRFSAERTGGSVSTLTIQRTQQEDSAVYLCASSPRQGSNEKLFFGSGTQLSVL.

This clone was picked up one time. The chain couples TRBV3-1 (or the pseudogene TRBV3-2) to TRBJ2-1; 9 bases match TRBD2. Germline CDR1 and CDR2: LGHDT and YNNKEL (reference sequence). V trimming: 1 base; J trimming: 7 bases; junction bases outside the gene matches: 14. This CDR3 comprises 18 residues. The DNA for the CDR3 is TGTGCCAGCAGCCAAGTCGGGAGTAGCGGGAGATTCAGGAATGAGCAGTTCTTC. This gives the protein CASSQVGSSGRFRNEQFF.

The chain employs TRBV27 and TRBJ2-1; 7 bases map to TRBD2. With 6 bases clipped from V and 9 bases from J, the junction kept 11 bases outside the gene matches. The germline gives CDR1 MNHEY, CDR2 SMNVEV (reference sequence). There are 14 residues in the CDR3. The CDR3 bases are TGTGCCAGCAGGCAAGCGGGAAGTCGAGGTGAGCAGTTCTTC. As protein: CASRQAGSRGEQFF.

The rearrangement joins TRBV29-1 to TRBJ1-2, with D tentatively TRBD1 (6 bases). The germline V gene has CDR1 SQVTM and CDR2 ANQGSEA. Trimming removed 2 bases from V and 4 bases from J, with 14 bases in between. The CDR3 sequence is 14 residues long. As DNA, the CDR3 is TGCAGCGTTGAATCCCTTACAGGGAGCTATGGCTACACCTTC. Its protein product is CSVESLTGSYGYTF. Combining the CDR3 with reference TRBV29-1 and TRBJ1-2 gives the whole variable domain SAVISQKPSRDICQRGTSLTIQCQVDSQVTMMFWYRQQPGQSLTLIATANQGSEATYESGFVIDKFPISRPNLTFSTLTVSNMSPEDSSIYLCSVESLTGSYGYTFGSGTRLTVV.

This clone was found once. The CDR3 reads CASSDSGETEAFF. The CDR3 DNA reads as TGTGCCAGCAGTGACTCCGGGGAGACTGAAGCTTTCTTT. The rearrangement joins TRBV6-4 to TRBJ1-1; D is unclear. With 0 bases removed from V and 5 bases from J, the gap between germline ends came to 7 bases. The CDR3 spans 13 residues. Germline loops: CDR1 MRHNA, CDR2 SNTAGT.

V gene TRBV6-5 combines with J gene TRBJ2-1; 10 bases are a match to TRBD2. Germline V gene data show CDR1 as MNHEY and CDR2 as SVGAGI. V gave up 0 bases and J gave up 9 bases; unmatched junction bases: 5. The CDR3 runs 15 residues. CDR3 amino acids: CASSYSSGGVGEQFF. The DNA of the CDR3 is TGTGCCAGCAGTTACTCGAGCGGGGGGGTCGGTGAGCAGTTCTTC.

The rearrangement joins TRBV6-1 to TRBJ2-3; TRBD2 matches at 7 bases. The CDR3 is 17 amino acids. The germline CDR1 and CDR2 sequences are MNHNS and SASEGT. After removal of 2 bases from V and 4 bases from J, the junction contained 12 bases not matched to a gene. CDR3 DNA sequence: TGTGCCAGCAGTGAATGGGAGGGCGGTACTTCGGCAGATACGCAGTATTTT. This sequence encodes CASSEWEGGTSADTQYF.

The CDR3 DNA is TGTGCCTGGACCCGGGGAACAGGGGGGTCCTATGGCTACACCTTC. It codes for CAWTRGTGGSYGYTF. The V and J genes are TRBV30 and TRBJ1-2, with 8 bases lining up with TRBD1. This CDR3 is 15 amino acids long. The J segment lost 4 bases and the V segment lost 4 bases, leaving 11 bases of the junction unmatched. The germline gives CDR1 GTSNPN, CDR2 SVGIG (reference sequence).

The chain links TRBV5-1 to TRBJ2-5; D not resolved. This CDR3 comprises 13 residues. V was trimmed by 0 bases and J by 4 bases, leaving 7 bases between them. Germline lookup yields CDR1 SGHRS and CDR2 YFSETQ. The DNA for the CDR3 is TGCGCCAGCAGCTTGGATTCGGGAGAGACCCAGTACTTC. Its translation is CASSLDSGETQYF.

CDR3: CASSLGEGSVLSNQPQHF. The CDR3 DNA reads as TGTGCCAGCAGCTTAGGTGAGGGATCGGTGCTTAGCAATCAGCCCCAGCATTTT. The rearrangement links TRBV7-9 to TRBJ1-5; D remains unclear. Germline V gene data show CDR1 as SEHNR and CDR2 as FQNEAQ (reference sequence). Trimming took off 1 base at V and 0 bases at J, with 16 bases between the two ends. The length of the CDR3 is 18 residues. The full variable domain, its missing parts supplied by reference TRBV7-9 and TRBJ1-5, is DTGVSQNPRHKITKRGQNVTFRCDPISEHNRLYWYRQTLGQGPEFLTYFQNEAQLEKSRLLSDRFSAERPKGSFSTLEIQRTEQGDSAMYLCASSLGEGSVLSNQPQHFGDGTRLSIL.

This clone was seen a single time. The chain recombines TRBV6-5 with TRBJ1-3; a possible D gene is TRBD1 (6 bases). This CDR3 has 13 residues. In germline, CDR1 is MNHEY, CDR2 SVGAGI. Between the trimmed V and J ends, which lost 5 bases and 8 bases, there was a span of 13 bases. The CDR3 reads CASSPTGSYTIYF. In DNA form, the CDR3 reads TGTGCCAGCAGTCCTACAGGGTCATACACCATATATTTT.